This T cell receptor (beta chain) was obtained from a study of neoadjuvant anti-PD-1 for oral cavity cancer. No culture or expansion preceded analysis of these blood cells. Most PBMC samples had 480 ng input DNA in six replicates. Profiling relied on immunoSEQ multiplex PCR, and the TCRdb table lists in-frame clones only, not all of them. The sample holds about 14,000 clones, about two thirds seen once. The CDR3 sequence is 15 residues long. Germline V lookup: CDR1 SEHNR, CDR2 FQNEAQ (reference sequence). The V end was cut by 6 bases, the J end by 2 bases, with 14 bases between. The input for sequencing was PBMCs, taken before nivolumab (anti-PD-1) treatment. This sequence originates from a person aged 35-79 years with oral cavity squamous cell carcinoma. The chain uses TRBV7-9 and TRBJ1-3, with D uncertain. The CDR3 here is CASRSTSDPGNTIYF. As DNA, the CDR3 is TGTGCCAGCAGGTCTACATCGGATCCTGGAAACACCATATATTTT.